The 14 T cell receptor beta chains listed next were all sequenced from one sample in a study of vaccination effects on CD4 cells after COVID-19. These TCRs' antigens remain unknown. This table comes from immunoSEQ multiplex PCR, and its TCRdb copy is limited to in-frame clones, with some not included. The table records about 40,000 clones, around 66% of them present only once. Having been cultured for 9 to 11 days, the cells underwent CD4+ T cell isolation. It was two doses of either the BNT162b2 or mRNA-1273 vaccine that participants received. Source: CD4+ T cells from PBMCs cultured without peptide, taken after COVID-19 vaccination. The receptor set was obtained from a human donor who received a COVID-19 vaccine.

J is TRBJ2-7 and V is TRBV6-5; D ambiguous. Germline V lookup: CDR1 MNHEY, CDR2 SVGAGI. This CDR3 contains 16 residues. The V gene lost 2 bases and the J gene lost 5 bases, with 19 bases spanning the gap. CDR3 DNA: TGTGCCAGCAGTTACACCTTTTTATCACAAGGACACGAGCAGTACTTC. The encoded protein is CASSYTFLSQGHEQYF.

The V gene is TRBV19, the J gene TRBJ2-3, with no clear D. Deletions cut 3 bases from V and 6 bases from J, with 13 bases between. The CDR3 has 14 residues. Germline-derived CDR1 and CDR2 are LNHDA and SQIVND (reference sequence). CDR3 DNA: TGTGCCAGTAGTATCCAACCAGACTCGGATACGCAGTATTTT. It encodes CASSIQPDSDTQYF.

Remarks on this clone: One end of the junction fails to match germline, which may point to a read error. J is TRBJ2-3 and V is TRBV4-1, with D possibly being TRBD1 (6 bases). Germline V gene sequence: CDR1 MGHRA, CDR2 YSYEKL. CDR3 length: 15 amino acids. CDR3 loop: CASRQVAGVADTQYF. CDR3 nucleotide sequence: TGCGCCAGCAGACAAGTCGCAGGGGTTGCAGATACGCAGTATTTT.

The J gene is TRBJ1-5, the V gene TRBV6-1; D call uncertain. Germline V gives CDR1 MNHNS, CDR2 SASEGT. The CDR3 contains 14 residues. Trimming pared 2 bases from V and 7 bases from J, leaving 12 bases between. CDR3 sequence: CASSELGRGQPQHF. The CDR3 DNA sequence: TGTGCCAGCAGTGAATTGGGGAGAGGACAGCCCCAGCATTTT.

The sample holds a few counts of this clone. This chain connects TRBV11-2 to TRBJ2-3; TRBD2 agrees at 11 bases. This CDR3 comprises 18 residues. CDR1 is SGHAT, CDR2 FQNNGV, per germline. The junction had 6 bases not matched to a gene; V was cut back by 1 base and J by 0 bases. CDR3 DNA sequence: TGTGCCAGCAGCTTAGGACTAGCGGGGAGGCCTAGCACAGATACGCAGTATTTT. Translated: CASSLGLAGRPSTDTQYF.

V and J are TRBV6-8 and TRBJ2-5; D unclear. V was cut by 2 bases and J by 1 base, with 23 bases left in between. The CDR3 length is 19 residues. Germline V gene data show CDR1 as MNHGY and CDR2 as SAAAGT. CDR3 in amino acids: CASSYPFQPPAAIQETQYF. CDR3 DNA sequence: TGTGCCAGCAGTTACCCTTTCCAGCCCCCGGCAGCGATCCAAGAGACCCAGTACTTC.

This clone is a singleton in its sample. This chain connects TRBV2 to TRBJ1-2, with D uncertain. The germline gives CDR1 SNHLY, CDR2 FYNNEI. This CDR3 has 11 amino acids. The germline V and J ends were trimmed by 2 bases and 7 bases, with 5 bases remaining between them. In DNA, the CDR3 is TGTGCCAGCAGTGAAACGGTTGGCTACACCTTC. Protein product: CASSETVGYTF.

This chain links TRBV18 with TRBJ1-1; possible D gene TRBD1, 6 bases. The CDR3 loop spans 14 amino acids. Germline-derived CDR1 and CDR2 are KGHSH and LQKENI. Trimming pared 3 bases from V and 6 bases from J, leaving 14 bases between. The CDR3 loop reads CASSPAGANAEAFF. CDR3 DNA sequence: TGTGCCAGCTCACCTGCAGGGGCCAACGCTGAAGCTTTCTTT. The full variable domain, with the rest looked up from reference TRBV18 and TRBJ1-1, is NAGVMQNPRHLVRRRGQEARLRCSPMKGHSHVYWYRQLPEEGLKFMVYLQKENIIDESGMPKERFSAEFPKEGPSILRIQQVVRGDSAAYFCASSPAGANAEAFFGQGTRLTVV.

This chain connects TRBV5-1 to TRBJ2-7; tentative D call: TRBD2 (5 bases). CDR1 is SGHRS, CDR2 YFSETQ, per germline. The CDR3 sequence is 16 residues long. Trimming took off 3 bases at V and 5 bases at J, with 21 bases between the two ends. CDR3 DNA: TGCGCCAGCAGCTCCGAACCTGGACTCGCGGGCCACGAGCAGTACTTC. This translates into CASSSEPGLAGHEQYF. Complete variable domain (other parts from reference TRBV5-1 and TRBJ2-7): KAGVTQTPRYLIKTRGQQVTLSCSPISGHRSVSWYQQTPGQGLQFLFEYFSETQRNKGNFPGRFSGRQFSNSRSEMNVSTLELGDSALYLCASSSEPGLAGHEQYFGPGTRLTVT.

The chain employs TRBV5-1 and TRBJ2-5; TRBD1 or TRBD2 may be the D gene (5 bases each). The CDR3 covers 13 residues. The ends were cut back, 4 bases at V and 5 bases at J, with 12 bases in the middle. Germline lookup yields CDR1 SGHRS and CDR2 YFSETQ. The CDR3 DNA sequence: TGCGCCAGCAGCGTGGGACGGCTTGAGACCCAGTACTTC. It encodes CASSVGRLETQYF.

The CDR3 here is CASSLGEKLFF. CDR3 nucleotides: TGTGCCAGCAGCTTAGGTGAAAAACTGTTTTTT. The genes are TRBV5-8 and TRBJ1-4; D remains ambiguous. The V end lost 2 bases, the J end lost 7 bases, and 3 bases lay between the germline ends. The germline V gene has CDR1 SGHTS and CDR2 YDEGEE. The CDR3 consists of 11 residues.

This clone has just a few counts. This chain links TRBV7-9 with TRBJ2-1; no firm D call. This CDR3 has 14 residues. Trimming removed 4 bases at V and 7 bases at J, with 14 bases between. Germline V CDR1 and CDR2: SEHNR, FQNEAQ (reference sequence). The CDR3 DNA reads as TGTGCCAGCAGCTCCGGACCTTATCTAAATGAGCAGTTCTTC. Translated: CASSSGPYLNEQFF. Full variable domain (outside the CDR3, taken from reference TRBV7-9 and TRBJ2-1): DTGVSQNPRHKITKRGQNVTFRCDPISEHNRLYWYRQTLGQGPEFLTYFQNEAQLEKSRLLSDRFSAERPKGSFSTLEIQRTEQGDSAMYLCASSSGPYLNEQFFGPGTRLTVL.

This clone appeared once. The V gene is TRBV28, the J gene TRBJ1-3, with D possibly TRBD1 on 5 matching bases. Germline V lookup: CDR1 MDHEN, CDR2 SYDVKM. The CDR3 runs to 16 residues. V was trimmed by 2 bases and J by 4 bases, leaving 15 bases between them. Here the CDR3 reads CASSLDPGTSGNTIYF. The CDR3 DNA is TGTGCCAGCAGTTTAGACCCCGGGACTTCAGGAAACACCATATATTTT.

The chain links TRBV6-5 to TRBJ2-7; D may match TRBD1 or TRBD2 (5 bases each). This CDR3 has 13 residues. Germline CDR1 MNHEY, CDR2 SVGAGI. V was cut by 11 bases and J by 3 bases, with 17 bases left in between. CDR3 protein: CAGGDSWYYEQYF. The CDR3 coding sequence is TGTGCCGGAGGAGACAGTTGGTACTACGAGCAGTACTTC.